A selection of T cell receptor beta chains follows, all from one sample in a study of blood T cell repertoires in COVID-19. Data came from immunoSEQ multiplex PCR; TCRdb stores just in-frame clones and leaves some out. The repertoire has about 73,000 clones, approximately 80% of them found once; the top ten carry roughly 5.7%. What was sequenced was peripheral blood. All receptors derive from a woman aged 60 to 75 with acute or convalescent COVID-19. Each CDR3 is given with its conserved first and last residue. Each record gives: D gene, J gene, clone size, V gene, CDR3 DNA, CDR3 protein. D genes are given only for firm matches. Clone size is shown for a subset of rows, as once, few, many or a class of expanded clone.

>NA|TRBJ1-1|NA|TRBV15
TGTGCCACCAGAGTACAGGGGAACACTGAAGCTTTCTTT
CATRVQGNTEAFF
>TRBD1|TRBJ1-1|NA|TRBV6-5
TGTGCCAGCAGACGACAGGGGAGCAGTACTGAAGCTTTCTTT
CASRRQGSSTEAFF
>NA|TRBJ1-1|NA|TRBV5-1
TGCGCCAGCAGCTCGGGAGATGGGGCGTATGGTCGGAACACTGAAGCTTTCTTT
CASSSGDGAYGRNTEAFF
>TRBD1|TRBJ1-2|NA|TRBV5-4
TGTGCCAGCACCATACAGGGGGATAACTATGGCTACACCTTC
CASTIQGDNYGYTF
>NA|TRBJ2-7|NA|TRBV7-2
TGTGCCAGCAGCTTAGGGCCGGGGTACGAGCAGTACTTC
CASSLGPGYEQYF
>TRBD1|TRBJ1-2|NA|TRBV5-1
TGCGCCAGCAGCTGGACAGGGGGCGCAAACTATGGCTACACCTTC
CASSWTGGANYGYTF
>NA|TRBJ1-3|few|TRBV13
TGTGCCAGCAGCTTGGGGAAAACAGGCCTCTCTGGAAACACCATATATTTT
CASSLGKTGLSGNTIYF
>NA|TRBJ2-3|few|TRBV2
TGTGCCAGCAGTGAAATTATCCCCTATACGCAGTATTTT
CASSEIIPYTQYF
>NA|TRBJ2-2|few|TRBV2
TGTGCCAGCAGTATGAGTTCCGGGGAGCTGTTTTTT
CASSMSSGELFF
>TRBD2|TRBJ2-5|NA|TRBV11-2
TGTGCCTGGGGGGGACCACCTGTGATCCAAGAGACCCAGTACTTC
CAWGGPPVIQETQYF
>NA|TRBJ1-6|NA|TRBV11-2
TGTGCCAGCAGCTTAGATCGGACAGTTTCACCCCTCCACTTT
CASSLDRTVSPLHF
>NA|TRBJ2-7|NA|TRBV11-2
TGTGCCAGCAGCTTAGAGGGGGCAGGAGAGCAGTACTTC
CASSLEGAGEQYF
>TRBD1|TRBJ1-1|NA|TRBV19
TGTGCCACTCAAGACAGGGTAAGGACTGAAGCTTTCTTT
CATQDRVRTEAFF
>TRBD2|TRBJ2-2|NA|TRBV4-1
TGCGCCAGCAGCCAAGCGCTAGCGGGGGTGATCACCGGGGAGCTGTTTTTT
CASSQALAGVITGELFF
>NA|TRBJ2-3|once|TRBV5-1
TGCGCCAGCAGCTTCGGGGATAGCACAGATACGCAGTATTTT
CASSFGDSTDTQYF
>NA|TRBJ1-1|NA|TRBV18
TGTGCCAGCTCACCACTGGCACTGAACACTGAAGCTTTCTTT
CASSPLALNTEAFF
>TRBD2|TRBJ2-7|NA|TRBV18
TGTGCCAGCTCACCGGGACTAGCGGCTTCGTACGAGCAGTACTTC
CASSPGLAASYEQYF
>TRBD1|TRBJ2-7|NA|TRBV4-1
TGCGCCAGCAGCCATCTCAAGACAGGGATCTCCTACGAGCAGTACTTC
CASSHLKTGISYEQYF
>TRBD1|TRBJ1-2|NA|TRBV11-2
TGTGCCAGCAGCTTAGAATCAGGGGGCTATGGCTACACCTTC
CASSLESGGYGYTF
>TRBD2|TRBJ2-3|once|TRBV30
TGTGCCTGGAGTAGGGGCGGGGGGCCAGTAGATACGCAGTATTTT
CAWSRGGGPVDTQYF
>TRBD1|TRBJ1-1|once|TRBV19
TGTGCCAGTAGTATAGATCGACAGGGCGCGGAAGCTTTCTTT
CASSIDRQGAEAFF
>NA|TRBJ1-2|NA|TRBV6-5
TGTGCCAGTACCTTGGGGACACGCTATGGCTACACCTTC
CASTLGTRYGYTF
>NA|TRBJ2-7|NA|TRBV6-5
TGTGCCAGCAGTTACCAGGGAAGCTCCTACGAGCAGTACTTC
CASSYQGSSYEQYF
>NA|TRBJ2-7|few|TRBV2
TGTGCCAGCAGTGAAACGAGGGCCTCCTCCTACGAGCAGTACTTC
CASSETRASSYEQYF
>TRBD2|TRBJ2-1|NA|TRBV7-2
TGTGCCAGCAGCTTAAGGCCTAGCGGGGGTAATGAGCAGTTCTTC
CASSLRPSGGNEQFF
>TRBD1|TRBJ2-5|NA|TRBV10-3
TGTGCCACTTCGCCGGCAGGGGGCGGCGGGCAAGAGACCCAGTACTTC
CATSPAGGGGQETQYF
>NA|TRBJ2-1|NA|TRBV7-2
TGTGCCAGCAGCGTAAGCGGGTTCTCCTACAATGAGCAGTTCTTC
CASSVSGFSYNEQFF
>NA|TRBJ1-1|NA|TRBV6-6
TGTGCCAGCAAAGGGAGCACTGAAGCTTTCTTT
CASKGSTEAFF
>NA|TRBJ1-1|NA|TRBV19
TGTGCCAGTAGTATAGCACGGGACACTGAAGCTTTCTTT
CASSIARDTEAFF
>TRBD1|TRBJ1-2|NA|TRBV5-1
TGCGCCAGCAGCCAGGACAGGGGTGGGTATGGCTACACCTTC
CASSQDRGGYGYTF
>TRBD1|TRBJ1-5|NA|TRBV6-1
TGTGCCAGCAGTGATAACAGGGGTCAGCCCCAGCATTTT
CASSDNRGQPQHF
>NA|TRBJ1-6|NA|TRBV5-6
TGTGCCAGCAGCGAGGGGGAACTCGGAAATTCACCCCTCCACTTT
CASSEGELGNSPLHF
>NA|TRBJ1-2|NA|TRBV25-1
TGTGCCAGCAGTGACCCGGGGTATGGCTACACCTTC
CASSDPGYGYTF
>TRBD1|TRBJ2-1|once|TRBV5-6
TGTGCCAGCAGCTACAGGGGTGGCTCCTACAATGAGCAGTTCTTC
CASSYRGGSYNEQFF
>NA|TRBJ1-2|NA|TRBV9
TGTGCCAGCAGCGTAGAGCCCGACGCGGGAGGCTACACCTTC
CASSVEPDAGGYTF
>NA|TRBJ1-6|NA|TRBV19
TGTGCCAGTACGGGGAATAATAATTCACCCCTCCACTTT
CASTGNNNSPLHF
>TRBD2|TRBJ2-1|NA|TRBV5-1
TGCGCCAGCAGCTTGTTTACTAGCGGGAACAATGAGCAGTTCTTC
CASSLFTSGNNEQFF
>TRBD1|TRBJ2-4|NA|TRBV11-2
TGTGCCAGCAGCGCCCAGACAGGGGGCGCGTACATTCAGTACTTC
CASSAQTGGAYIQYF
>TRBD1|TRBJ1-1|NA|TRBV19
TGTGCCAGTAGTGGTATGGGACAGGGCCTGAACACTGAAGCTTTCTTT
CASSGMGQGLNTEAFF
>NA|TRBJ2-3|NA|TRBV4-1
TGCGCCAGCAGCCAAGCGGCGGGGGCCCTAACGGGCACAGATACGCAGTATTTT
CASSQAAGALTGTDTQYF
>TRBD1|TRBJ2-3|NA|TRBV5-1
TGCGCCAGCAGCTGGGGTGAGGGGGCAAACACAGATACGCAGTATTTT
CASSWGEGANTDTQYF
>NA|TRBJ2-3|NA|TRBV12-3/TRBV12-4
TGTGCCAGCAGTTTACTATTTACAGATACGCAGTATTTT
CASSLLFTDTQYF
>NA|TRBJ2-2|NA|TRBV9
TGTGCCAGCAGCCGTCAGGGGACCGGGGAGCTGTTTTTT
CASSRQGTGELFF
>TRBD1|TRBJ2-2|NA|TRBV25-1
TGTGCCAGCAGTGACCCGACAGGGCTGATAACCGGGGAGCTGTTTTTT
CASSDPTGLITGELFF
>TRBD1|TRBJ1-2|NA|TRBV25-1
TGTGCCAGCAGTCCGGACAGGCGCTATGGCTACACCTTC
CASSPDRRYGYTF
>TRBD1|TRBJ1-1|NA|TRBV11-2
TGTGCCAGCAGCTCGCCCGACAGGGGGAACACTGAAGCTTTCTTT
CASSSPDRGNTEAFF
>NA|TRBJ1-4|NA|TRBV5-1
TGCGCCAGCAGCCCGGGACTGAGTAATGAAAAACTGTTTTTT
CASSPGLSNEKLFF
>TRBD1|TRBJ1-2|NA|TRBV7-8
TGTGCCAGCAGCTTAGACAGGGGATCTTCCACTCGCGGCTACACCTTC
CASSLDRGSSTRGYTF
>TRBD1|TRBJ1-2|NA|TRBV6-5
TGTGCCAGCAGCGAGACAGGGCGGCACTATGGCTACACCTTC
CASSETGRHYGYTF